Listed here are 32 T cell receptor beta chains from one sample, sequenced in a study of blood T cells in healthy people across ages. A J-beta primer mix and a sample-barcoded 5' primer were used in a second PCR of about 7 to 12 cycles. MiXCR, run by TCRdb on the 5' RACE reads, gives a single entry per CDR3 protein. The profile shows more than 900,000 distinct CDR3 sequences, roughly a quarter of them singletons. Separately, the same data were catalogued under a study of T cells of mothers and their children.

Sequenced: blood. Receptor source: a girl aged 2-10 years in good health.

This clonotype was counted between two and nine times. The chain carries TRBV6-5 and TRBJ1-3; D unclear. V was pared by 0 bases and J by 0 bases, with 3 bases between. CDR3 size: 14 residues. Germline CDR1 MNHEY, CDR2 SVGAGI. The CDR3 nucleotides read TGTGCCAGCAGTTACTCGAACTCTGGAAACACCATATATTTT. This encodes CASSYSNSGNTIYF.

This chain uses TRBV27 with TRBJ2-2; 12 bases are a match to TRBD1. Germline V CDR1 and CDR2: MNHEY, SMNVEV (reference sequence). Unmatched junction bases numbered 3, after V lost 3 bases and J lost 10 bases. This CDR3 has 14 residues. CDR3 sequence (DNA): TGTGCCAGCAGTTTTGGGACAGGGGGCATGGAGCTGTTTTTT. It is translated as CASSFGTGGMELFF.

This clonotype showed up just a few times. CDR3 DNA: TGTGCCAGCAGTCCTTCAGGGGCTGACGGCTACACCTTC. Its protein is CASSPSGADGYTF. The rearrangement links TRBV12-3 or TRBV12-4 to TRBJ1-2; a weak D match, TRBD1 (6 bases). The V end was cut by 5 bases, the J end by 8 bases, with 15 bases between. This CDR3 has 13 residues.

The V and J genes are TRBV29-1 and TRBJ2-1; 10 positions match TRBD1. Germline values: CDR1 SQVTM, CDR2 ANQGSEA. V shed 1 base, J shed 7 bases, and the junction held 13 bases outside the gene matches. This CDR3 comprises 17 residues. The CDR3 reads CSVEGFGDRGLGNEQFF. The DNA of the CDR3 is TGCAGCGTTGAAGGATTCGGGGACAGGGGATTGGGGAATGAGCAGTTCTTC.

The V and J genes are TRBV4-2 and TRBJ2-5; D unclear. CDR3 length equals 15 residues. V lost 4 bases and J 1 base, leaving 13 bases between the germline ends. Germline V gene sequence: CDR1 LGHNA, CDR2 YNFKEQ. In DNA form, the CDR3 reads TGTGCCAGCAGCCCCCGAACACATACCCAAGAGACCCAGTACTTC. It translates to CASSPRTHTQETQYF.

The V and J genes are TRBV5-1 and TRBJ2-5, with D maybe TRBD2 (6 bases). The germline gives CDR1 SGHRS, CDR2 YFSETQ. The V gene lost 3 bases and the J gene lost 4 bases, with 16 bases spanning the gap. This CDR3 comprises 15 residues. The CDR3 sequence: CASSSPGSEGETQYF. CDR3 nucleotides: TGCGCCAGCAGCTCGCCAGGATCGGAGGGAGAGACCCAGTACTTC.

The chain has TRBV12-3 or TRBV12-4 and TRBJ1-4; unclear D gene. V lost 6 bases to trimming and J lost 4 bases, with 12 bases between them. The CDR3 length is 14 residues. CDR3 DNA: TGTGCCAGCAGAGACCGGCGGGGTAATGAAAAACTGTTTTTT. Its protein product is CASRDRRGNEKLFF.

This chain joins TRBV20-1 and TRBJ1-2, with 7 bases fitting TRBD1. The V segment lost 6 bases and the J segment 7 bases; nucleotides outside the gene matches: 8. The germline V gene has CDR1 DFQATT and CDR2 SNEGSKA (reference sequence). This CDR3 contains 12 residues. The CDR3 region has the DNA TGCAGTGCGGCGCCAGGGGGAAGTGGCTACACCTTC. Protein sequence: CSAAPGGSGYTF.

The sample holds a few counts of this clonotype. V and J are TRBV12-3 or TRBV12-4 and TRBJ2-5; D possibly corresponds to TRBD2 (6 bases). V shed 6 bases and J shed 1 base, with 12 bases lying between them. The CDR3 has 14 residues. CDR3 bases: TGTGCCAGCAGCCCGGACTACTTCCAAGAGACCCAGTACTTC. Amino acids: CASSPDYFQETQYF.

This chain links TRBV20-1 with TRBJ1-1; a weak D match, TRBD1 (6 bases). Germline V gene data show CDR1 as DFQATT and CDR2 as SNEGSKA (reference sequence). This CDR3 comprises 15 residues. V was pared by 6 bases and J by 5 bases, with 22 bases between. Here the CDR3 DNA reads TGCAGTGCGAGAAATCCACAGGGATGGGAAACTGAAGCTTTCTTT. Translation: CSARNPQGWETEAFF.

This clonotype has only a few counts. The chain recombines TRBV20-1 with TRBJ2-5; a weak D match, TRBD2 (5 bases). The last part of the DNA fits TRBJ2-1 better; the J call may be wrong. From germline, CDR1 is DFQATT and CDR2 SNEGSKA (reference sequence). CDR3 length equals 12 residues. In nucleotides, the CDR3 is TGCAGTGTTACTGTCGGGGTAAATGAGCAGTTCTTC. Protein sequence: CSVTVGVNEQFF.

This chain joins TRBV19 and TRBJ2-7; D assignment may be TRBD1 or TRBD2 (5 bases each). The CDR3 runs 15 residues. Per the germline V gene, CDR1 is LNHDA and CDR2 is SQIVND (reference sequence). V was cut by 0 bases and J by 3 bases, with 12 bases left in between. The CDR3 coding sequence is TGTGCCAGTAGTATAGAGTTTGGGGACCGCTACGAGCAGTACTTC. Its protein product is CASSIEFGDRYEQYF.

This clonotype was counted many times. V gene TRBV28 combines with J gene TRBJ2-6, with D unresolved. Germline lookup yields CDR1 MDHEN and CDR2 SYDVKM. V was shortened by 9 bases and J by 1 base, with 4 bases between the two germline ends. The CDR3 has 12 residues. CDR3 DNA: TGTGCCAGTGGATCTGGGGCCAACGTCCTGACTTTC. Protein: CASGSGANVLTF.

This sequence joins TRBV14 and TRBJ2-4; D tentatively reads TRBD1 or TRBD2 (7 bases each). Germline values: CDR1 SGHDN, CDR2 FVKESK. This CDR3 is built from 14 residues. V shed 4 bases and J shed 9 bases, with 16 bases lying between them. Here the CDR3 DNA reads TGTGCCAGCAGCCGCAACAGGGGAGGGGGCATTCAGTACTTC. The encoded protein is CASSRNRGGGIQYF.

This clonotype showed up just a few times. V is TRBV10-3 and J is TRBJ2-5, with D possibly matching TRBD2 (6 bases). The closer fit of TRBJ2-7 to the DNA end suggests the J call may be wrong. The CDR3 totals 11 residues. CDR1 and CDR2 (germline): ENHRY, SYGVKD. The CDR3 bases are TGTGCCATCGCTAGCGACTACGAGCAGTACTTC. The encoded protein is CAIASDYEQYF.

V gene TRBV6-6 combines with J gene TRBJ2-7; weak D call: TRBD1 (6 bases). Trimming removed 5 bases at V and 6 bases at J, with 23 bases between. The CDR3 runs 16 residues. Germline CDR1 MNHNY, CDR2 SVGAGI (reference sequence). CDR3 bases: TGTGCCAGCAGTCTGCTCCCGGACAGTACTTTGGCCGAGCAGTACTTC. Its protein is CASSLLPDSTLAEQYF.

The genes are TRBV7-3 and TRBJ2-1, with D tentatively TRBD1 or TRBD2 (5 bases each). Trimming left V 4 bases short and J 4 bases short, with 14 bases between. The V gene's germline CDR1 is SGHTA and CDR2 FQGTGA. This CDR3 has 15 residues. CDR3 coding DNA: TGTGCCAGCAGCTCCCCGGGACCAGGGTACAATGAGCAGTTCTTC. It translates to CASSSPGPGYNEQFF.

The chain has TRBV4-2 and TRBJ2-1, with 9 positions matching TRBD2. The length of the CDR3 is 16 residues. Unmatched junction bases numbered 7, after V lost 0 bases and J lost 7 bases. Germline V CDR1 and CDR2: LGHNA, YNFKEQ. CDR3 in amino acids: CASSQDWAGGRNEQFF. The CDR3 DNA sequence: TGTGCCAGCAGCCAAGATTGGGCGGGGGGGCGAAATGAGCAGTTCTTC.

This clonotype was observed a handful of times. This chain links TRBV7-9 with TRBJ1-2; the D gene is possibly TRBD1 (5 bases). CDR1 SEHNR and CDR2 FQNEAQ come from the germline V gene (reference sequence). CDR3 size: 14 residues. Trimming took 4 bases from V and 8 from J, leaving 17 bases between them. CDR3 residues: CASSSIDGDLGYTF. As DNA, the CDR3 is TGTGCCAGCAGCTCCATCGACGGGGACCTAGGCTACACCTTC.

This clonotype was seen a few times. This chain uses TRBV7-2 with TRBJ1-6; 8 bases are shared with TRBD1. J gave up 14 bases and V 3 bases, and 12 bases lay outside the gene matches. CDR1 and CDR2 from the germline V gene are SGHTA and FQGNSA. This CDR3 is built from 15 residues. The CDR3, as DNA: TGTGCCAGCAGCTTGGAGGGGACAGGAAGGTTGTCCCTCCACTTT. Protein: CASSLEGTGRLSLHF.

The rearrangement links TRBV7-2 to TRBJ2-2; either TRBD1 or TRBD2 may fit D (6 bases each). The CDR3 loop spans 20 amino acids. V lost 5 bases, J lost 2 bases, and 27 bases lay in between. Germline CDR1 SGHTA, CDR2 FQGNSA. CDR3 DNA sequence: TGTGCCAGCAGCCTCGTTAAGGGGGGTCAGGGGAATATAAACACCGGGGAGCTGTTTTTT. Its translation: CASSLVKGGQGNINTGELFF.

This clonotype was counted at least ten times. The genes are TRBV5-6 and TRBJ2-7, with D tentatively TRBD1 (6 bases). Germline loops: CDR1 SGHDT, CDR2 YYEEEE. The CDR3 loop spans 13 amino acids. The V gene lost 4 bases and the J gene lost 2 bases, with 10 bases spanning the gap. CDR3 nucleotide sequence: TGTGCCAGCAGCATGAGGGACACCTACGAGCAGTACTTC. Its protein product is CASSMRDTYEQYF.

The chain couples TRBV29-1 to TRBJ2-5; D is uncertain. The CDR3 consists of 11 residues. The V end was cut by 4 bases, the J end by 4 bases, with 7 bases between. Germline V CDR1 and CDR2: SQVTM, ANQGSEA. The CDR3 sequence: CSVGPLETQYF. The CDR3 nucleotides read TGCAGCGTTGGACCCCTAGAGACCCAGTACTTC.

The chain joins TRBV5-4 to TRBJ2-5; D may be TRBD1 or TRBD2 (5 bases each). Trimming left V 8 bases short and J 1 base short, with 21 bases between. Germline-derived CDR1 and CDR2 are SGHNT and YYREEE (reference sequence). CDR3 size: 16 residues. DNA for the CDR3: TGTGCCAGTAGACCCCGGGGCCCGAGGGGCCAAGAGACCCAGTACTTC. Amino acid sequence: CASRPRGPRGQETQYF.

The chain links TRBV5-1 to TRBJ2-1; the D is unclear. The CDR3 is 15 residues long. The germline V and J ends were trimmed by 2 bases and 10 bases, with 19 bases remaining between them. Looked up from germline, CDR1 is SGHRS and CDR2 is YFSETQ. CDR3 nucleotide sequence: TGCGCCAGCAGCTTCAGCTCAGGTGCCATCAGAGAGCAGTTCTTC. Translating it yields CASSFSSGAIREQFF.

The J gene is TRBJ2-7, the V gene TRBV7-9; the D call may be TRBD1 or TRBD2 (5 bases each). The CDR3 has 16 amino acids. Germline V gene data show CDR1 as SEHNR and CDR2 as FQNEAQ (reference sequence). Deletions cut 3 bases from V and 0 bases from J, with 15 bases between. The CDR3 sequence is CASSFRHGTSSYEQYF. For the CDR3, the DNA is TGTGCCAGCAGCTTCCGGCACGGGACCAGCTCCTACGAGCAGTACTTC.

The table lists this clonotype with a few counts. The J gene is TRBJ1-4, the V gene TRBV27; weak D call: TRBD1 (5 bases). Trimming left V 8 bases short and J 3 bases short, with 13 bases between. The CDR3 sequence is 14 residues long. Germline V gives CDR1 MNHEY, CDR2 SMNVEV (reference sequence). CDR3 coding DNA: TGTGCCAGCGGACCGGGGCGGTCTAATGAAAAACTGTTTTTT. It yields the protein CASGPGRSNEKLFF.

The gene calls are TRBV6-1 and TRBJ2-5; D is unclear. The better agreement between TRBJ2-7 and the DNA end casts doubt on the J call. From germline, CDR1 is MNHNS and CDR2 SASEGT. CDR3 length: 13 amino acids. In DNA form, the CDR3 reads TGTGCCAGCAGTGCTGAACGCTCCTACGAGCAGTACTTC. Residues: CASSAERSYEQYF.

In this sample, this clonotype turned up a few times. The V gene is TRBV6-5, the J gene TRBJ1-5; D unresolved. Germline assignment: CDR1 MNHEY and CDR2 SVGAGI. V lost 0 bases to trimming and J lost 7 bases, with 13 bases between them. The length of the CDR3 is 15 residues. CDR3 sequence (DNA): TGTGCCAGCAGTTACTCGGGTTCGTTGAGCCAGCCCCAGCATTTT. Its translation: CASSYSGSLSQPQHF.

The rearrangement uses TRBV29-1 and TRBJ2-5, with a weak D call TRBD2 (6 bases). CDR3 size: 11 residues. V dropped 5 bases and J dropped 13 bases, with 17 bases sitting between them. Germline V gives CDR1 SQVTM, CDR2 ANQGSEA. The chain's CDR3 is CSVQKGRSRYF. In nucleotides, the CDR3 is TGCAGCGTTCAAAAGGGGAGGTCGCGGTACTTC.

This chain joins TRBV29-1 and TRBJ1-6; D remains ambiguous. Germline loops: CDR1 SQVTM, CDR2 ANQGSEA. This CDR3 spans 13 amino acids. V lost 5 bases and J 10 bases, leaving 15 bases between the germline ends. The CDR3 region has the DNA TGCAGCGTTCTAATCAGATCTGGGTCACCCCTCCACTTT. This gives the protein CSVLIRSGSPLHF.

This clonotype was detected a few times. The gene calls are TRBV5-1 and TRBJ2-5; weak D call: TRBD2 (5 bases). The tail of the sequence fits TRBJ2-1 better, so the J call may be wrong. Germline CDR1 reads SGHRS; CDR2 reads YFSETQ. This CDR3 has 15 residues. The CDR3 reads CASRRLSGSWDEQFF. The CDR3 DNA reads TGCGCCAGCAGGAGGCTTTCGGGATCTTGGGATGAGCAGTTCTTC.